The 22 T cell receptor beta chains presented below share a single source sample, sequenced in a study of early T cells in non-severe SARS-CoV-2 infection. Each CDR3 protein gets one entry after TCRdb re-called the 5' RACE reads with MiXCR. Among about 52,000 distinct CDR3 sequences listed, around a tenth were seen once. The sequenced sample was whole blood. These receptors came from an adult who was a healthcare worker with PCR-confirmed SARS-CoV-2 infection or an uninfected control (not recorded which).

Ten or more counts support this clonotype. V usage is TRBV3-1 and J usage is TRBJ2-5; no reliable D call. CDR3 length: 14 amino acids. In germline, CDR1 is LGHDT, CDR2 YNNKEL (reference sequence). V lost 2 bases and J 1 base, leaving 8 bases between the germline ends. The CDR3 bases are TGTGCCAGCAGCCAATCGGGCCGCCAAGAGACCCAGTACTTC. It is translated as CASSQSGRQETQYF.

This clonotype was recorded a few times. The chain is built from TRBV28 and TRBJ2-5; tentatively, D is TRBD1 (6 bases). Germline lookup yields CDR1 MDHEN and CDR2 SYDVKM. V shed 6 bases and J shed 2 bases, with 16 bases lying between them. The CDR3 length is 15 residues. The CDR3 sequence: CASSPSSRGQETQYF. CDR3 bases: TGTGCCAGCAGCCCCTCTAGCAGGGGACAAGAGACCCAGTACTTC.

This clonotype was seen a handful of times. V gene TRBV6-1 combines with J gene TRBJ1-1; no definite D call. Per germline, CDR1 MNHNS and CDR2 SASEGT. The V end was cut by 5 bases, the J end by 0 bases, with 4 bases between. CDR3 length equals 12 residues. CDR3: CASSRLNTEAFF. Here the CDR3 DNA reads TGTGCCAGCAGTCGACTGAACACTGAAGCTTTCTTT.

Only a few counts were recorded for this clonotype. CDR3 region: CASSFESGRGYNEQFF. The CDR3 nucleotides are TGTGCCAGCAGCTTCGAGAGCGGGAGGGGTTATAATGAGCAGTTCTTC. This chain joins TRBV7-3 and TRBJ2-1; the match to TRBD2 covers 10 bases. From germline, CDR1 is SGHTA and CDR2 FQGTGA. There are 16 residues in the CDR3. Trimming removed 3 bases from V and 7 bases from J; junction bases left unmatched: 9.

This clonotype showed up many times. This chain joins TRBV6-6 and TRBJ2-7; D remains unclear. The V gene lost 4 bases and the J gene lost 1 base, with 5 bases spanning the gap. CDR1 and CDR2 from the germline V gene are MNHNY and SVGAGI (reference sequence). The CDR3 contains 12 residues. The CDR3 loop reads CASSSKSYEQYF. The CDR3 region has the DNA TGTGCCAGCAGTTCCAAATCCTACGAGCAGTACTTC.

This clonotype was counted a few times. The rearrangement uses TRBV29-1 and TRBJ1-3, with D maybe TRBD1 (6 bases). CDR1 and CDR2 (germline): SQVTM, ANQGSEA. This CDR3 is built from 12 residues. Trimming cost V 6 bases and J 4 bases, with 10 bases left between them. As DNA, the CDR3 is TGCAGCGTAGCGGGGGCAGGAAACACCATATATTTT. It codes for CSVAGAGNTIYF.

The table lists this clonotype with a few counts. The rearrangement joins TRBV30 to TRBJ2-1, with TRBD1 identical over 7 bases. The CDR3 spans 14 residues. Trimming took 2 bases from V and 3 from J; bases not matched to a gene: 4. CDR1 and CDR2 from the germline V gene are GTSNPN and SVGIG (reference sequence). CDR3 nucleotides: TGTGCCTGGAGTACAGGGGTTGGCTACAATGAGCAGTTCTTC. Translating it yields CAWSTGVGYNEQFF.

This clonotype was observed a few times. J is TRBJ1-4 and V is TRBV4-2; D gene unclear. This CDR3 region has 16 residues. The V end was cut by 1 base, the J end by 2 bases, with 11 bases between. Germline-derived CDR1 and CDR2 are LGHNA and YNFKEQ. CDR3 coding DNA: TGTGCCAGCAGCCAAGTCCATGGTGTCACTAATGAAAAACTGTTTTTT. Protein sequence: CASSQVHGVTNEKLFF.

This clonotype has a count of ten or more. The CDR3 coding sequence is TGCAGCGTTTCCATTACAGGGACCCACGAGCAGTACTTC. Protein product: CSVSITGTHEQYF. V usage is TRBV29-1 and J usage is TRBJ2-7; D possibly corresponds to TRBD1 (6 bases). CDR1 is SQVTM and CDR2 is ANQGSEA in the germline V gene. V lost 5 bases, J lost 5 bases, and 16 bases lay in between. This CDR3 region has 13 residues.

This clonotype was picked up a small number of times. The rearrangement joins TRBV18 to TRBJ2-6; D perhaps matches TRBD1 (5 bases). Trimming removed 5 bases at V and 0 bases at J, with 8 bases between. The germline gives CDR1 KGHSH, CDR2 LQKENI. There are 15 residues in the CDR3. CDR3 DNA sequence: TGTGCCAGCTCATCACAGGTCTCTGGGGCCAACGTCCTGACTTTC. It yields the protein CASSSQVSGANVLTF.

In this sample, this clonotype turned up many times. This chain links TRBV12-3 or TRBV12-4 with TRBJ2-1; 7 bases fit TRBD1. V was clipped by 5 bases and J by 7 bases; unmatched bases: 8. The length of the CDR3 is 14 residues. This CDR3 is CASSRASGGNEQFF. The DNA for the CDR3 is TGTGCCAGCAGTCGGGCCTCAGGGGGAAATGAGCAGTTCTTC.

CDR3 nucleotide sequence: TGTGCCAGCAGGAGACTAGCTATAGATACGCAGTATTTT. Its translation: CASRRLAIDTQYF. The J gene is TRBJ2-3, the V gene TRBV6-5; 7 nucleotides match TRBD2. In germline, CDR1 is MNHEY, CDR2 SVGAGI. This CDR3 is 13 amino acids long. The J segment lost 5 bases and the V segment lost 6 bases, leaving 5 bases of the junction unmatched.

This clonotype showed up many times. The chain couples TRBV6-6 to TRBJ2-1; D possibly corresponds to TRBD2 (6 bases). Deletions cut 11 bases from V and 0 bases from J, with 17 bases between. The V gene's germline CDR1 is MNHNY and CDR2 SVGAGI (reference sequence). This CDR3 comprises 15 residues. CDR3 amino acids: CAGGGHMSSYNEQFF. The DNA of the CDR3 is TGTGCCGGGGGAGGACACATGAGCTCCTACAATGAGCAGTTCTTC.

CDR3 sequence: CASTGPAPDTQYF. The CDR3 coding sequence is TGTGCCAGCACAGGCCCTGCCCCAGATACGCAGTATTTT. The rearrangement joins TRBV12-3 or TRBV12-4 to TRBJ2-3; no definite D call. With 7 bases removed from V and 4 bases from J, the gap between germline ends came to 12 bases. The CDR3 is 13 amino acids.

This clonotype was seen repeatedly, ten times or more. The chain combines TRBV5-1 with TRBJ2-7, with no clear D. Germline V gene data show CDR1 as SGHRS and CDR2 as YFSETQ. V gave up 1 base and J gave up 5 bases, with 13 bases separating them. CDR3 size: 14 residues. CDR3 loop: CASSLNQSPDEQYF. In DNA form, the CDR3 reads TGCGCCAGCAGCTTGAACCAAAGCCCGGACGAGCAGTACTTC.

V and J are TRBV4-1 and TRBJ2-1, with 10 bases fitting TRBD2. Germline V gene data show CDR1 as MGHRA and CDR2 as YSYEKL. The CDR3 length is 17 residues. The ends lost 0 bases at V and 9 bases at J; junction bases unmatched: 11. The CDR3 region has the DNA TGCGCCAGCAGCCAAGAGGGACTAGCGCCTATCGGGGGTGAGCAGTTCTTC. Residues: CASSQEGLAPIGGEQFF.

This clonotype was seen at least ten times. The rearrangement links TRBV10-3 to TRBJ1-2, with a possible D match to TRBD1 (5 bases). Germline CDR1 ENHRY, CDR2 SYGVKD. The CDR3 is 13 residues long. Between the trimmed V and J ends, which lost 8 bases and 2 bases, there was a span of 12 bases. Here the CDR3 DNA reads TGTGCCATCTTGGACAACCCGAACTATGGCTACACCTTC. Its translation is CAILDNPNYGYTF.

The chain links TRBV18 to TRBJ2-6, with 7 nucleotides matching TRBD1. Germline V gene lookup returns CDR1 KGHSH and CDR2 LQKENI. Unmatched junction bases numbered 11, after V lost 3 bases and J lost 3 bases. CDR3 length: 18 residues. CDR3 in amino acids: CASSPGTEKSFGANVLTF. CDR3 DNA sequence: TGTGCCAGCTCACCCGGGACAGAGAAGAGCTTTGGGGCCAACGTCCTGACTTTC. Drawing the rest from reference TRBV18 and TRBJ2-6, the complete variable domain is NAGVMQNPRHLVRRRGQEARLRCSPMKGHSHVYWYRQLPEEGLKFMVYLQKENIIDESGMPKERFSAEFPKEGPSILRIQQVVRGDSAAYFCASSPGTEKSFGANVLTFGAGSRLTVL.

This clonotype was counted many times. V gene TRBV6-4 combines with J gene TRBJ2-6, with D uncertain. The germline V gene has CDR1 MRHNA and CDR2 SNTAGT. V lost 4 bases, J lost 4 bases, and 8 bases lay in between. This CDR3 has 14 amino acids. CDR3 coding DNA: TGTGCCAGCAGTGCCGGAGAGGGGGCCAACGTCCTGACTTTC. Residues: CASSAGEGANVLTF.

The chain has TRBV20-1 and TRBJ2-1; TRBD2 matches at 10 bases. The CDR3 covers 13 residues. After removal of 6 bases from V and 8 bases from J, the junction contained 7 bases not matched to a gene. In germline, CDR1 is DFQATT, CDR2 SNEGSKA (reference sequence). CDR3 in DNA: TGCAGTGCAACCGGGACTAGCGTTCATGAGCAGTTCTTC. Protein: CSATGTSVHEQFF.

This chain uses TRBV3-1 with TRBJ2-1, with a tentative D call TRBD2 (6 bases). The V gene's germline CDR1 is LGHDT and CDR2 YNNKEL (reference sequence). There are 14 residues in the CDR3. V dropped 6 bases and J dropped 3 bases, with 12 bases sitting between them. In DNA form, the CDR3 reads TGTGCCAGCAGACAGGAGGGCTGCTACAATGAGCAGTTCTTC. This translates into CASRQEGCYNEQFF.

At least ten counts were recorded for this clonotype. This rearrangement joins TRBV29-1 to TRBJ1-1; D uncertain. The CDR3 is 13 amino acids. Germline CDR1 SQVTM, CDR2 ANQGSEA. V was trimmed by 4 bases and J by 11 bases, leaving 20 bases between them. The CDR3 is CSVGVEILRQAFF. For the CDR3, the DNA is TGCAGCGTTGGAGTTGAGATACTTCGTCAGGCTTTCTTT. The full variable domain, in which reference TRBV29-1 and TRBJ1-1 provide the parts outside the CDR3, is SAVISQKPSRDICQRGTSLTIQCQVDSQVTMMFWYRQQPGQSLTLIATANQGSEATYESGFVIDKFPISRPNLTFSTLTVSNMSPEDSSIYLCSVGVEILRQAFFGQGTRLTVV.